The clone carrying this TCR beta chain was observed a single time. Its specificity is not known. Individuals with alopecia areata gave both lesional scalp punch biopsies and peripheral blood for collection. The data originate from a study of CD8+ T cells in alopecia areata. Turning to the study itself: It was oral tofacitinib, at 5 to 10 mg twice daily, that treated patients received.

Sequencing used cDNA as its template, made by extracting RNA and reverse transcribing it. This table comes from immunoSEQ multiplex PCR, and its TCRdb copy is limited to in-frame clones, with some not included. The table lists over 110,000 clones, 40% to 65% of them singletons, with roughly 0.9% in the top ten. Trimming took off 4 bases at V and 2 bases at J, with 3 bases between the two ends. The germline gives CDR1 GTSNPN, CDR2 SVGIG (reference sequence). This CDR3 spans 12 amino acids. Study-level points and caveats: Clonality in lesional scalp, especially alopecia totalis/universalis, exceeded that of normal scalp.

V is TRBV30 and J is TRBJ2-6; no definite D call. This material consisted of CD4+ T cells sorted from blood, taken at week 0. This receptor was taken from a human donor with alopecia areata. This CDR3 is CAWTAGANVLTF. The DNA of the CDR3 is TGTGCCTGGACGGCTGGGGCCAACGTCCTGACTTTC.